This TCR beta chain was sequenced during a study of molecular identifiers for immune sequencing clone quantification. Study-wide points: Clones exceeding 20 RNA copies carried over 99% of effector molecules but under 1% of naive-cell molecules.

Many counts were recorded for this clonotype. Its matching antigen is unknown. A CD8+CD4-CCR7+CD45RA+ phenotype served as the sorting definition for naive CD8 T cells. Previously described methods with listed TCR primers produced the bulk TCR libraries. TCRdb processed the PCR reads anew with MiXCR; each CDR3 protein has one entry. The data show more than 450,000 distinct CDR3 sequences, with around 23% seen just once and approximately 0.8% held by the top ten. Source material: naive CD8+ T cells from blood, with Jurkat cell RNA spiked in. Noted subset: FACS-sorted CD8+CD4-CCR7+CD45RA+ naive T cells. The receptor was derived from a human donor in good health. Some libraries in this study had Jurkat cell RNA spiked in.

The CDR3 region has the DNA TGTGCCAGCAGTACGCAGGTGAACACTGAAGCTTTCTTT. Translating gives CASSTQVNTEAFF. The J gene is TRBJ1-1, the V gene TRBV27; D uncertain. The V gene lost 5 bases and the J gene lost 0 bases, with 7 bases spanning the gap. The CDR3 totals 13 residues. Germline CDR1 is MNHEY and CDR2 is SMNVEV (reference sequence).